The clone carrying this TCR beta chain is a singleton in its sample. These data are taken from a study of blood T cell repertoires in COVID-19. Study at large: Samples representing acute and convalescent COVID-19 were sourced from the United States, Italy and Spain. In each case, the material was cDNA or gDNA derived from T cells, B-cell-depleted T cells, or PBMCs.

As processed by the authors: Cell counts per sample came from amplifying reference gene primers. The method was immunoSEQ multiplex PCR; TCRdb's version includes in-frame clones alone and lacks a portion of them. The D gene and trimming were derived from the DNA, and the V and J assignments and clone size from that table. The table records some 150,000 clones, approximately 78% of them present only once. With 5 bases removed from V and 6 bases from J, the gap between germline ends came to 16 bases. This CDR3 is 14 amino acids long. The germline V gene has CDR1 SEHNR and CDR2 FQNEAQ (reference sequence).

The rearrangement joins TRBV7-9 to TRBJ1-1; D gene ambiguous. The sequence derives from an elderly woman with acute or convalescent COVID-19. The sequencing input was peripheral blood. Here the CDR3 reads CASSQGGWDAEAFF. In DNA form, the CDR3 reads TGTGCCAGCAGCCAAGGCGGGTGGGATGCTGAAGCTTTCTTT.